This T cell receptor (beta chain) was identified in a study of blood T cell repertoires in COVID-19. Study details: COVID-19 samples, acute and convalescent, were from the United States, Italy and Spain. Sources were T cells, B-cell-depleted T cells, or PBMCs; the material itself was cDNA or gDNA.

Study processing details: Estimation of nucleated cell counts relied on the amplification of reference gene primers. Some clones are missing from TCRdb's copy, which holds only in-frame ones; the method was immunoSEQ multiplex PCR. V, J and clone size are those of that table, while D and trimming were read from the DNA. The sample records 100,000 to 150,000 clones, around nine tenths being singletons. CDR3 length equals 13 residues. V gave up 2 bases and J gave up 7 bases, with 9 bases separating them. The germline V gene has CDR1 ENHRY and CDR2 SYGVKD. The Seattle patients joined while their infection was active and were tracked longitudinally afterward.

The sample consisted of peripheral blood. The chain employs TRBV10-3 and TRBJ1-5, with D perhaps TRBD1 (6 bases). The TCR sequence derives from a woman aged 70 to 79 with COVID-19, enrolled during active disease. CDR3 residues: CAISETRGQPQHF. CDR3 sequence (DNA): TGTGCCATCAGTGAGACCAGGGGACAGCCCCAGCATTTT.